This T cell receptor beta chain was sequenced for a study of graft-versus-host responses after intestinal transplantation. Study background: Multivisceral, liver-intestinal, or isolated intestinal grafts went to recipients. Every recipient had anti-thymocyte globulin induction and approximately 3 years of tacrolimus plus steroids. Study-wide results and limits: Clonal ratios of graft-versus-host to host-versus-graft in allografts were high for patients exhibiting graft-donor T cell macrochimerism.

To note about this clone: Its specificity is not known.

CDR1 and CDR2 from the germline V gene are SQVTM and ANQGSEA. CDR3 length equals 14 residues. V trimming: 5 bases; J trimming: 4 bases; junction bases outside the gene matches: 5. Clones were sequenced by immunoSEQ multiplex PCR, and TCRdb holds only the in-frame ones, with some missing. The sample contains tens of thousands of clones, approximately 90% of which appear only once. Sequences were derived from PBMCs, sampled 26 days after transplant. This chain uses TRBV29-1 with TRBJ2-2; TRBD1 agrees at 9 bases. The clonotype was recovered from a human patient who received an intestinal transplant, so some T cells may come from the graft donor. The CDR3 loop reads CSVTEQGATGELFF. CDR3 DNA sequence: TGCAGCGTTACAGAACAGGGGGCCACCGGGGAGCTGTTTTTT.